This section outlines one T cell receptor beta chain sequence together with its context. What it binds is unknown. This specimen comes from a study of cytomegalovirus exposure and HLA in healthy donors. Study as a whole: A preliminary data release comprised around 90 million unique TCRs obtained from HLA-typed donors. Study results and caveats: Previously analyzed data showed that most TCR beta V segments were productive at a frequency of about 87% or about 30%. More clonal expansion characterized HLA-associated TCR beta chains than equally common others in a later analysis.

Amplification used 60 Vbeta primers and 13 Jbeta primers. Generated by immunoSEQ multiplex PCR, the TCRdb table keeps only in-frame clones and is missing some. The sample yields 200,000 to 250,000 clones, about 84% seen once. The CDR3 length is 15 residues. Germline lookup yields CDR1 MNHNS and CDR2 SASEGT. Losses at the gene ends were 6 bases for V and 0 bases for J; bases not matched to a gene: 8. The clonotype comes from a human donor in good health. The rearrangement links TRBV6-1 to TRBJ2-7; 7 nucleotides agree with TRBD2. Source material: PBMCs. DNA of the CDR3: TGTGCCAGCAGAAAACCACTAGCGTTCTCCTACGAGCAGTACTTC. Its protein is CASRKPLAFSYEQYF.